A single count supports the clone carrying this T cell receptor beta chain. Trimming left V 4 bases short and J 3 bases short, with 10 bases between. Germline V gene data show CDR1 as SEHNR and CDR2 as FQNEAQ (reference sequence). This CDR3 is 13 amino acids long. CD45RO-negative cells were positively selected for CCR7, leaving out terminally differentiated effector memory CD45RA+ cells. This specimen belongs to a study of shared clonotypes between healthy human individuals. Clones were sequenced by immunoSEQ multiplex PCR, and TCRdb holds only the in-frame ones, with some missing. Among fewer than 1 million clones, approximately 97% were seen once, and the ten largest hold 0.2% to 0.25%.

The receptor comes from a man aged 25-40 years in good health. Sequenced input: naive CD8+ T cells sorted from blood. The chain joins TRBV7-9 to TRBJ2-7; TRBD1 is a possible D gene (6 bases). The CDR3 here is CASSSRGHYEQYF. CDR3 coding DNA: TGTGCCAGCAGCTCCCGGGGACACTACGAGCAGTACTTC.